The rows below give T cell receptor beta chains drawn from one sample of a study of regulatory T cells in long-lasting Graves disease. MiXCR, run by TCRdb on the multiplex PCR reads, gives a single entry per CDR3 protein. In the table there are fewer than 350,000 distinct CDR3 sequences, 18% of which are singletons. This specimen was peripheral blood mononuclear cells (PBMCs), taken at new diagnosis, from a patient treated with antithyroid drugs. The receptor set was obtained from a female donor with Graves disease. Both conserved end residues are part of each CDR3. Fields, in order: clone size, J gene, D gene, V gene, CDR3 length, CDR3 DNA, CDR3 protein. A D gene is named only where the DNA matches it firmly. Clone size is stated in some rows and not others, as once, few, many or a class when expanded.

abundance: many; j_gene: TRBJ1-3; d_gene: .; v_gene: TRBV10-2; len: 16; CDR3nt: TGCGCCAGCAGTGGGCCCCGGACGGATCCTGGAAACACCATATATTTT; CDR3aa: CASSGPRTDPGNTIYF
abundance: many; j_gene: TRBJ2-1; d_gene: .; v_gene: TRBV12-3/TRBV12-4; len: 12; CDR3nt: TGTGCCAGCAGTTTACAGTGGAATGAGCAGTTCTTC; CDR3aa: CASSLQWNEQFF
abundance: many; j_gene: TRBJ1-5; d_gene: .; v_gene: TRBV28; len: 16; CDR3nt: TGTGCCAGCAGGAGAACGGGCCAAAGTAGCAATCAGCCCCAGCATTTT; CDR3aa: CASRRTGQSSNQPQHF
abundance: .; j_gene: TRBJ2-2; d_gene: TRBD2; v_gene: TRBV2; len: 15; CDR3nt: TGTGCCAGCACCTACGGGACTAGCGGAAGCGGGGAGCTGTTTTTT; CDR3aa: CASTYGTSGSGELFF
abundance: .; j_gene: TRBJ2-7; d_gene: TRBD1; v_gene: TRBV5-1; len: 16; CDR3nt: TGCGCCAGCAGCTTGTCCACCGAGACAGGGATCGACGAGCAGTACTTC; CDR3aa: CASSLSTETGIDEQYF
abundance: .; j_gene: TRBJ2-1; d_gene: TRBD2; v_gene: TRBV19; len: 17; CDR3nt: TGTGCCAGTACCGCTACTAGCGGGAGGGACTCCTACAATGAGCAGTTCTTC; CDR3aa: CASTATSGRDSYNEQFF
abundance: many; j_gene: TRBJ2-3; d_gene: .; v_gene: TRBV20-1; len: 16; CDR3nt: TGCAGTGCTAGTGGAGGGGACGTCCTGATTTCAGATACGCAGTATTTT; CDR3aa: CSASGGDVLISDTQYF
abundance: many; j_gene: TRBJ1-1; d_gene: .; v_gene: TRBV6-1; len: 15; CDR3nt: TGTGCCAGCCTAAACTATGGGCGGGCGAACACTGAAGCTTTCTTT; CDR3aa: CASLNYGRANTEAFF
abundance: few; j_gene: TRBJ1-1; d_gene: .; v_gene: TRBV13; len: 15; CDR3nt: TGTGCCAGCAGCCCCCCGAGGGGAGGGGACACTGAAGCTTTCTTT; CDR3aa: CASSPPRGGDTEAFF
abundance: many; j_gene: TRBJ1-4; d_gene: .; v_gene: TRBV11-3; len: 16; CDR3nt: TGTGCCAGCAGCTTAGATCACGGGACCTACGGTGAAAAACTGTTTTTT; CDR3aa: CASSLDHGTYGEKLFF
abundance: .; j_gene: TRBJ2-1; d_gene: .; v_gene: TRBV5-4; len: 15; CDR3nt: TGTGCCAGCAGCCCAGCCACTGGGGCTATGAATGAGCAGTTCTTC; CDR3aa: CASSPATGAMNEQFF
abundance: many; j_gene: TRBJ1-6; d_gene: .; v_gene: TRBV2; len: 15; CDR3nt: TGTGCCAGCAGTGAACAGGGGAGGGTGGATTCACCCCTCCACTTT; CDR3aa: CASSEQGRVDSPLHF
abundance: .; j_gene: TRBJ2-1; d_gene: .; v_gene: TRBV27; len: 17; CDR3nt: TGTGCCAGCAGAATATCAGGGGCGAGGAGCTCCTACAATGAGCAGTTCTTC; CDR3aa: CASRISGARSSYNEQFF
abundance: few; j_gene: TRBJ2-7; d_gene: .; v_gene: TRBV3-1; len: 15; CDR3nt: TGTGCCAGCAGCCAAGATCCGACGGTTCTCCACGAGCAGTACTTC; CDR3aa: CASSQDPTVLHEQYF
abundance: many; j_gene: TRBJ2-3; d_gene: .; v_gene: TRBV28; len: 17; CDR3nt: TGTGCCAGCAGTTTTACCGCGGCGGGAACTAGCACAGATACGCAGTATTTT; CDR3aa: CASSFTAAGTSTDTQYF
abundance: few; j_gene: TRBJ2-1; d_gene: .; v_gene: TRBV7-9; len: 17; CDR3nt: TGTGCCAGCAGCGCCTCCCTGAGCGCCAGCTCCTACAATGAGCAGTTCTTC; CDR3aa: CASSASLSASSYNEQFF
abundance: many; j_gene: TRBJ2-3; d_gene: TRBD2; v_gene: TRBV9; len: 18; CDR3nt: TGTGCCAGCTCGACTAGCGGGTATACACTATCTAGCACAGATACGCAGTATTTT; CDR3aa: CASSTSGYTLSSTDTQYF
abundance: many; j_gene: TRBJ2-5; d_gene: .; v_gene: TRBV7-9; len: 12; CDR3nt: TGTGCCAGCAGTCAAGCCCTAGAGACCCAGTACTTC; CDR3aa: CASSQALETQYF
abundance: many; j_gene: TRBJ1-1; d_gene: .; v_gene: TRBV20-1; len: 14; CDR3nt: TGCAGTGCTAGAGGGCGGGGAGACGACACTGAAGCTTTCTTT; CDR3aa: CSARGRGDDTEAFF
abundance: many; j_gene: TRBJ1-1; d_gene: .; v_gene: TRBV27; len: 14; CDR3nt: TGTGCCAGCAGTTCCAAACAGGAGAACACTGAAGCTTTCTTT; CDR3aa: CASSSKQENTEAFF
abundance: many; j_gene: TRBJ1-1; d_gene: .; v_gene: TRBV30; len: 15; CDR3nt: TGTGCCTGGAGGGGTGTACGACACGCGGACACTGAAGCTTTCTTT; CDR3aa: CAWRGVRHADTEAFF
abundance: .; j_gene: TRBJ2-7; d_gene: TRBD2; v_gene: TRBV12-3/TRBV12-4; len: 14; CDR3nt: TGTGCCAGCAGTTTTCCTAGCGGGAGCTGCGAGCAGTACTTC; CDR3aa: CASSFPSGSCEQYF
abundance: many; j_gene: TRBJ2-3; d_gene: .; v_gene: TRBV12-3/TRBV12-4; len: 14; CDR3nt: TGTGCCAGCAGTTTAAGTGGAGCCACAGATACGCAGTATTTT; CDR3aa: CASSLSGATDTQYF
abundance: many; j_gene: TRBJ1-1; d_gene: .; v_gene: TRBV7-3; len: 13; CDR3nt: TGTGCCAGCAAATATACAAGTCAGGAAAAAGCTTTCTTT; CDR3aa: CASKYTSQEKAFF
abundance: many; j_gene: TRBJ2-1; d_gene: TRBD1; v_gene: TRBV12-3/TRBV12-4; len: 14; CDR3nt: TGTGCCAGCAGGGGAAACAGGGGGCGGAATGAGCAGTTCTTC; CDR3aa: CASRGNRGRNEQFF
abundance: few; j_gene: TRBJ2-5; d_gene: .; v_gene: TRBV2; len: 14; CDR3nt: TGTGCCAGCAGGAACTGGGGGCAGGGTGAGACCCAGTACTTC; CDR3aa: CASRNWGQGETQYF
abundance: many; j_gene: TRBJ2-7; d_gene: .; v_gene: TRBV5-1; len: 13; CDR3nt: TGCGCCAGCAGTAGGCAGAAGCTCCACGAGCAGTACTTC; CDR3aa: CASSRQKLHEQYF
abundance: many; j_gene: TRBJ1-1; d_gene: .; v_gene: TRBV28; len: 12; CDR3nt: TGTGCCAGTATATCCCGGGGCACTGAAGCTTTCTTT; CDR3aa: CASISRGTEAFF
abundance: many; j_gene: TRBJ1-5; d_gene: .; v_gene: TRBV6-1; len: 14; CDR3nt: TGTGCCAGCACCTCCCGGGAAAACAATCAGCCCCAGCATTTT; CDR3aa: CASTSRENNQPQHF
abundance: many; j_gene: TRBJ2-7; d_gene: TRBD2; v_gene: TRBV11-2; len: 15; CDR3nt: TGTGCCAGCAGCCGAGGGAGCGGGAGTACCTACGAGCAGTACTTC; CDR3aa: CASSRGSGSTYEQYF
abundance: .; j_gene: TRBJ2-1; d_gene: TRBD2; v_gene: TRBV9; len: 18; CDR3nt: TGTGCCAGCAGCCCTACCGGTTTACTAGCGGGATCCTACAATGAGCAGTTCTTC; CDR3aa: CASSPTGLLAGSYNEQFF
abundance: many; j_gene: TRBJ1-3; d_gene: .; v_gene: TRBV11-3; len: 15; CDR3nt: TGTGCCAGCAGCTACCTGCAAGGCCCCGGAAACACCATATATTTT; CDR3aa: CASSYLQGPGNTIYF
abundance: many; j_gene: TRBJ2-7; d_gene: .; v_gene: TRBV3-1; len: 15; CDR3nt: TGTGCCAGCAGCCAAGATCCCTCTAGTCACCGCGAGCAGTACTTC; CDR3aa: CASSQDPSSHREQYF
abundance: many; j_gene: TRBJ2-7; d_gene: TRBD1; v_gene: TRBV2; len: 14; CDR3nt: TGTGCCAGCAAAGGACAGGGAATGAGGACCGAGCAGTACTTC; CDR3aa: CASKGQGMRTEQYF
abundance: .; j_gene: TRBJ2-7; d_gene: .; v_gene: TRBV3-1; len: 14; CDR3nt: TGTGCCAGCAGCCAAGAAGGGCTAGGGTTCCAGCAGTACTTC; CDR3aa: CASSQEGLGFQQYF
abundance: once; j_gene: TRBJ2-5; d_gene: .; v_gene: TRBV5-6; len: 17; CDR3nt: TGTGCCAGCAGCTTGGTTCAGGGGTATGGGGTCCAAGAGACCCAGTACTTC; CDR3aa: CASSLVQGYGVQETQYF
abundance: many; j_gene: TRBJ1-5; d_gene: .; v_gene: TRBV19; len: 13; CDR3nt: TGTGCCAGTAATCTCCAAGGGAATCAGCCCCAGCATTTT; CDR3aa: CASNLQGNQPQHF
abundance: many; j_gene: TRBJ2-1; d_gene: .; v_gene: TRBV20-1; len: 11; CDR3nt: TGCAGTGCATCGCCCCGGGACGAGCAGTTCTTC; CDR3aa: CSASPRDEQFF
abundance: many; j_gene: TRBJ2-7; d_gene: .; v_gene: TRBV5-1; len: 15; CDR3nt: TGCGCCAGCAGCTCGGGCCGGGACCGCGCCTACGAGCAGTACTTC; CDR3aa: CASSSGRDRAYEQYF
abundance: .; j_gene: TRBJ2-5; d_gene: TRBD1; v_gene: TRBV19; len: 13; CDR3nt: TGTGCCAGTGCCTCAGGGGGCAGGGAGACCCAGTACTTC; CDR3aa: CASASGGRETQYF
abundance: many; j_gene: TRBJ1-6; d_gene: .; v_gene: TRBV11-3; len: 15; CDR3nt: TGTGCCAGCAGCTTAGACAGAGCCTATAATTCACCCCTCCACTTT; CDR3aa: CASSLDRAYNSPLHF
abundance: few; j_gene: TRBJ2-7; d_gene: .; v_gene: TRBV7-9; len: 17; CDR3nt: TGTGCCAGCAGCCTCCCCCCCGGGCAGGGGAATAGGTACGAGCAGTACTTC; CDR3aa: CASSLPPGQGNRYEQYF
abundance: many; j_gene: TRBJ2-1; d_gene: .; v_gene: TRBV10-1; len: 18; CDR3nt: TGCGCCAGCAGCGAGGGGCCAGGACCACTAGCTTACTACAATGAGCAGTTCTTC; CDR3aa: CASSEGPGPLAYYNEQFF
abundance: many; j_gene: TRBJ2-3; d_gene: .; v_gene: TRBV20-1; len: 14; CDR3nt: TGCAGTGCTCCACAAAGGGGGAGAGGAGATACGCAGTATTTT; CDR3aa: CSAPQRGRGDTQYF
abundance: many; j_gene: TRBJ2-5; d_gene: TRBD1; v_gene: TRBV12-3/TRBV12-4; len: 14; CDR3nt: TGTGCCAGCAGTCGGGACAGGGCAAGGGAGACCCAGTACTTC; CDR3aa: CASSRDRARETQYF
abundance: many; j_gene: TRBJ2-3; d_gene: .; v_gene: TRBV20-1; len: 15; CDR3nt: TGCAGTGCCCCCACAAGGGGGGCGCCTAAAGATACGCAGTATTTT; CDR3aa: CSAPTRGAPKDTQYF
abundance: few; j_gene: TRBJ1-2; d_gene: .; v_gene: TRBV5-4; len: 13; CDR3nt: TGTGCCAGCAGCCCCCTCGGGGGGCACGGCTACACCTTC; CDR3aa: CASSPLGGHGYTF
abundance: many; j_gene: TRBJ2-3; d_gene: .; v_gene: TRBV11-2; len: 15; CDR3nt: TGTGCCAGCAGCCCCGCTAGCTTGTTTACAGATACGCAGTATTTT; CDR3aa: CASSPASLFTDTQYF
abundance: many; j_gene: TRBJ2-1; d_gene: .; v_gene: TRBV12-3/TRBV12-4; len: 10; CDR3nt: TGTGCCAGCAGTGGGAGTGAGCAGTTCTTC; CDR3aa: CASSGSEQFF
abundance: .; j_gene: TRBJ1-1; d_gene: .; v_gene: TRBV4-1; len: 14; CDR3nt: TGCGCCAGCAGCCAACCCCGGAGGGGCACTGAAGCTTTCTTT; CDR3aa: CASSQPRRGTEAFF
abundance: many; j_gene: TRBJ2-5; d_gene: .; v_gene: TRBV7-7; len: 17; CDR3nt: TGTGCTAGCAGCTCCGAGTCAGGCGGCCGGTATCAAGAGACCCAGTACTTC; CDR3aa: CASSSESGGRYQETQYF
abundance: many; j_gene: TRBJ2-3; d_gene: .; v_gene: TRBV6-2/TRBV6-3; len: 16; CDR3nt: TGTGCCAGCAGTTACTCCCCTGGCGGGAACACAGATACGCAGTATTTT; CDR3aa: CASSYSPGGNTDTQYF
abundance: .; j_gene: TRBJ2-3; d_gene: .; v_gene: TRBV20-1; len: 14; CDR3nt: TGCAGTGCTAGAACAGGACCGGATGCAGATACGCAGTATTTT; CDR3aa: CSARTGPDADTQYF
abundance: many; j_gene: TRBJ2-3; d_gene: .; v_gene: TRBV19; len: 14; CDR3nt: TGTGCCAGTAGAGAGCGCAGTTCAACAGATACGCAGTATTTT; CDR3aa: CASRERSSTDTQYF
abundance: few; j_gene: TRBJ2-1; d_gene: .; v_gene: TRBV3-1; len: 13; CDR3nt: TGTGCCAGCAGCCAAGATCCCCAGGATGAGCAGTTCTTC; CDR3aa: CASSQDPQDEQFF